Shown below are 21 T cell receptor beta chains from a single sample sequenced in a study of T-cell reconstitution after alpha-beta-depleted transplantation in children. Unique molecular identifiers tagged the TCRbeta library. TCRdb reanalysed the PCR reads using MiXCR and keeps one entry per CDR3 protein. Counted here are 330,000 or so distinct CDR3 sequences, roughly 8.2% occurring once; the ten biggest clones make up 9.1%. These receptors have no known antigen. Whole-study findings and limits: T-cell numbers and diversity, one year after transplant, stemmed largely from T cells that were newly produced.

Sequencing used peripheral blood, obtained 360 days after TCRalphabeta/CD19-depleted stem cell transplant. Source of these receptors: a female patient under 10 years old who had a stem cell transplant for Fanconi anemia, so the T cells may come from the graft donor.

This clonotype was seen at least ten times. The gene calls are TRBV20-1 and TRBJ2-1; tentative D call: TRBD1 (6 bases). The CDR3 runs to 12 residues. CDR1 is DFQATT, CDR2 SNEGSKA, per germline (reference sequence). The DNA for the CDR3 is TGCAGGACAGGTCTCTCCTACAATGAGCAGTTCTTC. Amino acids: CRTGLSYNEQFF.

This clonotype has a handful of counts. The chain uses TRBV27 and TRBJ2-5; a weak D match, TRBD2 (5 bases). The CDR3 contains 14 residues. Trimming shortened V by 8 bases and J by 3 bases, and 16 bases separated the two germline ends. Germline loops: CDR1 MNHEY, CDR2 SMNVEV (reference sequence). CDR3 sequence reads: CASRHKWGEETQYF. As DNA, the CDR3 is TGTGCCAGCCGCCATAAATGGGGAGAAGAGACCCAGTACTTC.

This clonotype was counted ten times or more. The chain employs TRBV5-1 and TRBJ2-7, with 8 bases matching TRBD1. Germline loops: CDR1 SGHRS, CDR2 YFSETQ. Unmatched junction bases numbered 6, after V lost 4 bases and J lost 6 bases. This CDR3 is 13 amino acids long. The CDR3 reads CASSIGQGGEQYF. The CDR3 DNA reads TGCGCCAGCAGCATCGGACAGGGAGGCGAGCAGTACTTC.

In this sample, this clonotype turned up many times. V is TRBV10-3 and J is TRBJ2-3; D gene uncertain. This CDR3 region has 12 residues. Trimming took off 2 bases at V and 5 bases at J, with 5 bases between the two ends. Germline V lookup: CDR1 ENHRY, CDR2 SYGVKD. The CDR3 is CAISEDLDTQYF. DNA for the CDR3: TGTGCCATCAGTGAGGACCTAGATACGCAGTATTTT.

V is TRBV24-1 and J is TRBJ1-2; 12 bases align to TRBD1. The CDR3 loop spans 15 amino acids. V gave up 4 bases and J gave up 8 bases; unmatched junction bases: 7. The V gene's germline CDR1 is KGHDR and CDR2 SFDVKD. The CDR3 coding sequence is TGTGCCACCAGTGACCCGGGACAGGGGGCAGTCGGCTACACCTTC. It is translated as CATSDPGQGAVGYTF.

This clonotype was seen only a few times. V and J are TRBV20-1 and TRBJ1-1; a weak D match, TRBD1 (6 bases). The germline V gene has CDR1 DFQATT and CDR2 SNEGSKA (reference sequence). The CDR3 is 15 amino acids. Trimming removed 2 bases from V and 6 bases from J, with 19 bases in between. In DNA, the CDR3 is TGCAGTGCTAGACATTCGGCAGGGGCAGGGGCTGAAGCTTTCTTT. This sequence encodes CSARHSAGAGAEAFF.

In its sample, this clonotype was seen a few times. This chain connects TRBV4-1 to TRBJ1-2; 7 nucleotides line up with TRBD1. V lost 0 bases and J lost 1; bases outside the gene matches: 8. This CDR3 has 17 residues. In germline, CDR1 is MGHRA, CDR2 YSYEKL. CDR3 coding DNA: TGCGCCAGCAGCCAAGAGCCCCCGGGACAGTTTAACTATGGCTACACCTTC. Protein product: CASSQEPPGQFNYGYTF.

As concerns this clonotype: The junction shows a germline mismatch at one end, possibly a read error. The chain combines TRBV2 with TRBJ2-7; D call uncertain. In germline, CDR1 is SNHLY, CDR2 FYNNEI. CDR3 length equals 12 residues. The CDR3 is CASSEAATWFDF. In DNA, the CDR3 is TGTGCCAGCAGTGAAGCGGCCACTTGGTTTGACTTC.

The chain uses TRBV5-6 and TRBJ1-3, with D unclear. Trimming took 0 bases from V and 4 from J, leaving 17 bases between them. CDR1 SGHDT and CDR2 YYEEEE come from the germline V gene. CDR3 length: 17 residues. DNA for the CDR3: TGTGCCAGCAGCTTGGACCGAGCGAGGCTGGAGGGAAACACCATATATTTT. Translating gives CASSLDRARLEGNTIYF.

This clonotype was detected only a few times. The V and J genes are TRBV7-3 and TRBJ2-2, with unresolved D. V lost 6 bases to trimming and J lost 5 bases, with 7 bases between them. The CDR3 totals 12 residues. CDR1 is SGHTA, CDR2 FQGTGA, per germline. The CDR3 protein is CASREITGELFF. CDR3 bases: TGTGCCAGCAGGGAGATAACCGGGGAGCTGTTTTTT.

This clonotype was found many times. V gene TRBV20-1 combines with J gene TRBJ1-1, with D maybe TRBD1 (5 bases). This CDR3 is built from 12 residues. CDR1 and CDR2 (germline): DFQATT, SNEGSKA (reference sequence). The CDR3 here is CSGEGMSTEAFF. The CDR3 nucleotides are TGCAGCGGGGAGGGGATGAGCACTGAAGCTTTCTTT.

J is TRBJ2-3 and V is TRBV5-6, with 14 nucleotides matching TRBD2. This CDR3 has 17 amino acids. V lost 3 bases, J lost 5 bases, and 8 bases stayed unmatched. Germline V lookup: CDR1 SGHDT, CDR2 YYEEEE. CDR3 region: CASSSGLAGGVRDTQYF. CDR3 nucleotides: TGTGCCAGCAGCTCAGGACTAGCGGGGGGTGTTAGAGATACGCAGTATTTT.

The chain couples TRBV6-1 to TRBJ2-1; 9 nucleotides match TRBD1. Unmatched junction bases numbered 4, after V lost 5 bases and J lost 2 bases. From germline, CDR1 is MNHNS and CDR2 SASEGT. The CDR3 is made up of 15 amino acids. CDR3 sequence reads: CASSPTGGPYNEQFF. The CDR3, as DNA: TGTGCCAGCAGTCCTACAGGGGGCCCCTACAATGAGCAGTTCTTC.

This clonotype has a handful of counts. The chain joins TRBV7-3 to TRBJ2-4, with 10 bases lining up with TRBD2. V lost 4 bases, J lost 6 bases, and 6 bases stayed unmatched. The germline V gene encodes CDR1 SGHTA and CDR2 FQGTGA. The CDR3 is 15 residues long. The CDR3 sequence: CASSSSGGEGNIQYF. The DNA for the CDR3 is TGTGCCAGCAGCTCTAGCGGGGGAGAGGGAAACATTCAGTACTTC.

This clonotype was detected many times. The rearrangement uses TRBV24-1 and TRBJ2-1, with D unclear. The CDR3 is 16 amino acids. Trimming took off 6 bases at V and 5 bases at J, with 19 bases between the two ends. Looked up from germline, CDR1 is KGHDR and CDR2 is SFDVKD. CDR3 coding DNA: TGTGCCACCAGTACGGCGAGGCCCGCCCATGACAATGAGCAGTTCTTC. Translated, it gives CATSTARPAHDNEQFF.

This clonotype was observed a few times. This rearrangement joins TRBV5-4 to TRBJ2-7, with TRBD1 matching 7 bases. Trimming removed 3 bases from V and 4 bases from J; junction bases left unmatched: 7. The CDR3 has 14 amino acids. Germline V CDR1 and CDR2: SGHNT, YYREEE (reference sequence). The CDR3 loop reads CASSSSGTAYEQYF. CDR3 sequence (DNA): TGTGCCAGCAGCTCATCCGGGACAGCGTACGAGCAGTACTTC.

This clonotype was counted a few times. V is TRBV6-5 and J is TRBJ1-4; 7 bases line up with TRBD1. Germline trimming cut 4 bases from V and 4 bases from J; bases unmatched to any gene: 12. The CDR3 has 17 residues. Looked up from germline, CDR1 is MNHEY and CDR2 is SVGAGI. For the CDR3, the DNA is TGTGCCAGCAGTTCCCTTAATAGCGGGACAGTTAATGAAAAACTGTTTTTT. Translation gives CASSSLNSGTVNEKLFF.

There are many counts of this clonotype. V and J are TRBV7-3 and TRBJ2-3; 7 bases map to TRBD2. Trimming cost V 5 bases and J 5 bases; bases outside gene matches: 7. The CDR3 spans 14 residues. Germline V gives CDR1 SGHTA, CDR2 FQGTGA. The CDR3 reads CASSQTSSVDTQYF. CDR3 nucleotides: TGTGCCAGCAGCCAGACTAGCTCGGTAGATACGCAGTATTTT. The variable domain in full, completed from reference TRBV7-3 and TRBJ2-3, reads GAGVSQTPSNKVTEKGKYVELRCDPISGHTALYWYRQSLGQGPEFLIYFQGTGAADDSGLPNDRFFAVRPEGSVSTLKIQRTERGDSAVYLCASSQTSSVDTQYFGPGTRLTVL.

This clonotype has at least ten counts. This rearrangement joins TRBV6-5 to TRBJ2-3; TRBD2 matches 10 bases. The CDR3 spans 15 residues. The V and J ends lost 2 bases and 1 base, in that order; junction bases with no gene match: 0. The germline CDR1 and CDR2 sequences are MNHEY and SVGAGI. The chain's CDR3 is CASSYGLAGTDTQYF. DNA for the CDR3: TGTGCCAGCAGTTACGGACTAGCGGGCACAGATACGCAGTATTTT.

This clonotype occurred many times. The genes are TRBV7-8 and TRBJ2-3; no clear D gene. The CDR3 covers 15 residues. Trimming removed 5 bases at V and 6 bases at J, with 18 bases between. Germline CDR1 reads SGHVS; CDR2 reads FQNEAQ. CDR3 sequence reads: CASSNSAVGQDTQYF. The DNA of the CDR3 is TGTGCCAGCAGCAACTCGGCGGTAGGCCAGGATACGCAGTATTTT.

In its sample, this clonotype was seen a few times. The V call is TRBV7-9, the J call TRBJ2-1, with 9 bases that match TRBD1. Germline V gene sequence: CDR1 SEHNR, CDR2 FQNEAQ (reference sequence). The CDR3 runs to 16 residues. V was pared by 8 bases and J by 3 bases, with 11 bases of the junction left unmatched. The CDR3 DNA is TGTGCCAGCGGATTCTCCGGGACAGGGTTCTACAATGAGCAGTTCTTC. It specifies CASGFSGTGFYNEQFF.